In its sample, the clone carrying this T cell receptor beta chain was seen many times. Via MiXCR, TCRdb re-called the RT-PCR reads, giving one row per CDR3 protein. The data hold roughly 880,000 distinct CDR3 sequences, with roughly 18% observed a single time. These data are taken from a study of patients and donors after allogeneic stem cell transplantation. The CDR3 has 12 residues. Germline CDR1 reads SQVTM; CDR2 reads ANQGSEA. Between the trimmed V and J ends, which lost 6 bases and 1 base, there was a span of 9 bases. The receptor was isolated from a human donor who was either an allogeneic HSCT recipient or a stem cell or donor lymphocyte infusion donor (not recorded which). It is not recorded whose cells these are; they may come from a transplant donor. This rearrangement joins TRBV29-1 to TRBJ1-1; TRBD1 might be the D (5 bases). Sequenced sample: blood, either unsorted or a sorted T cell fraction (not recorded which). CDR3 sequence reads: CSVWTPNTEAFF. Here the CDR3 DNA reads TGCAGCGTGTGGACACCGAACACTGAAGCTTTCTTT.